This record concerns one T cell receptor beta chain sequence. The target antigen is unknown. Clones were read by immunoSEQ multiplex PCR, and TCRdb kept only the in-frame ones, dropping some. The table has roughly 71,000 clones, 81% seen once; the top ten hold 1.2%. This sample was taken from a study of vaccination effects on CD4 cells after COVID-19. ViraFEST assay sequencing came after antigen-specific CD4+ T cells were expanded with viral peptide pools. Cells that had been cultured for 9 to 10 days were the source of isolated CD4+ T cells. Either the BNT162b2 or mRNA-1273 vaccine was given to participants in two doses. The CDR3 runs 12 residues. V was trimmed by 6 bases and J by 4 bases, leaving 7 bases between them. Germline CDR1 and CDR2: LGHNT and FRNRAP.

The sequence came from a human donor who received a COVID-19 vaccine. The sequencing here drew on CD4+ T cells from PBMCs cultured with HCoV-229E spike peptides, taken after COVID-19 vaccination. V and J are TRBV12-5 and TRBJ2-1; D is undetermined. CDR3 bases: TGTGCTAGTGGCAAAGTATACAATGAGCAGTTCTTC. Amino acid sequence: CASGKVYNEQFF.